Listed here are 21 T cell receptor beta chains from one sample, sequenced in a study of immune heterogeneity within non-small cell lung tumors. Bulk tumor genomic DNA, approximately 560 ng per sample, was the template. Each primary tumor yielded several biopsies, collected far apart from one another at surgery. Patients underwent curative surgery for non-small cell lung cancer (untreated and newly diagnosed). A first 10-cycle multiplex round used 32 V-gene and 13 J-gene primers on TCR beta CDR3. TCRdb ran MiXCR on the multiplex PCR reads and lists one entry per CDR3 protein. The table lists roughly 13,000 distinct CDR3 sequences, approximately 22% of them singletons. The material sequenced was lung tumor tissue. These receptors all stem from a man in his fifties with non-small cell lung cancer.

This chain joins TRBV6-1 and TRBJ2-3; 7 bases line up with TRBD1. The CDR3 extends over 15 amino acids. The germline V gene has CDR1 MNHNS and CDR2 SASEGT. V lost 6 bases to trimming and J lost 5 bases; unmatched junction nucleotides: 11. The CDR3 here is CASSLAEGAGDTQYF. The CDR3 nucleotides are TGTGCCAGCAGCCTAGCCGAGGGGGCGGGAGATACGCAGTATTTT.

This clonotype has a handful of counts. The genes are TRBV5-1 and TRBJ2-1, with D perhaps given as TRBD1 or TRBD2 (5 bases each). The CDR3 has 13 residues. Germline-derived CDR1 and CDR2 are SGHRS and YFSETQ. V dropped 2 bases and J dropped 9 bases, with 12 bases sitting between them. In nucleotides, the CDR3 is TGCGCCAGCAGCTTTGGGGACCACGGTGAGCAGTTCTTC. This sequence encodes CASSFGDHGEQFF.

This clonotype was seen more than once but under ten times. The chain carries TRBV5-1 and TRBJ1-2; TRBD1 matches at 7 bases. Germline CDR1 is SGHRS and CDR2 is YFSETQ. The CDR3 runs 13 residues. V was pared by 5 bases and J by 7 bases, with 8 bases of the junction left unmatched. CDR3 sequence: CASRVDRDGGYTF. The CDR3 coding sequence is TGCGCCAGCAGAGTCGACAGGGATGGTGGCTACACCTTC.

Of note for this clonotype: A read error may be the cause here, since a much bigger clone is one base away. J is TRBJ1-5 and V is TRBV12-3 or TRBV12-4; D not resolved. The CDR3 has 12 residues. CDR3 DNA sequence: TGTGCCAGCAGTGATAGCAATCAGTCCCAGCATTTT. It codes for CASSDSNQSQHF.

Judged by abundance, this clonotype is medium-sized (0.01 to 0.1%). This rearrangement joins TRBV20-1 to TRBJ2-2; D uncertain. The CDR3 consists of 16 residues. The ends were cut back, 3 bases at V and 0 bases at J, with 14 bases in the middle. The germline V gene has CDR1 DFQATT and CDR2 SNEGSKA (reference sequence). CDR3 in DNA: TGCAGTGCTAGGGACGCCGAGTACGCGAACACCGGGGAGCTGTTTTTT. It translates to CSARDAEYANTGELFF.

This clonotype was found many times. V is TRBV20-1 and J is TRBJ1-1; TRBD1 is a possible D gene (5 bases). V lost 6 bases and J lost 5, with 22 bases in between. CDR1 is DFQATT and CDR2 is SNEGSKA in the germline V gene (reference sequence). This CDR3 contains 15 residues. The CDR3 sequence is CSAYRPQGIVTEAFF. The CDR3 nucleotides are TGCAGTGCCTACCGCCCCCAGGGAATAGTTACTGAAGCTTTCTTT.

Note on this clonotype: The germline gene is not matched at one end of the junction; a read error may be the cause. V usage is TRBV7-9 and J usage is TRBJ2-7, with 10 bases aligning to TRBD1. Per the germline V gene, CDR1 is SEHNR and CDR2 is FQNEAQ (reference sequence). The CDR3 covers 14 residues. CDR3: CVSSPGQGICEQYF. As DNA, the CDR3 is TGTGTCAGCAGCCCGGGACAGGGGATCTGCGAGCAGTACTTC.

This clonotype was seen ten or more times. This rearrangement joins TRBV19 to TRBJ2-5; 8 bases map to TRBD1. Germline assignment: CDR1 LNHDA and CDR2 SQIVND (reference sequence). The CDR3 totals 14 residues. V lost 4 bases to trimming and J lost 2 bases; unmatched junction nucleotides: 3. The CDR3 DNA follows: TGTGCCAGTAGTAGACAGGGGCCTCAAGAGACCCAGTACTTC. Translated, it gives CASSRQGPQETQYF.

This clonotype was detected ten times or more. The V gene is TRBV20-1, the J gene TRBJ2-1, with D unclear. The CDR3 length is 13 residues. The V and J ends lost 1 base and 4 bases respectively, with 8 bases between them. The germline V gene has CDR1 DFQATT and CDR2 SNEGSKA (reference sequence). Here the CDR3 reads CSARVTRYNEQFF. As DNA, the CDR3 is TGCAGTGCTAGAGTAACCAGATACAATGAGCAGTTCTTC.

As regards this clonotype: It may be a read error: a sequence one base away is much more abundant. The genes are TRBV7-9 and TRBJ1-3; perhaps TRBD1 as D (5 bases). Trimming shortened V by 3 bases and J by 4 bases, and 13 bases separated the two germline ends. CDR3 length equals 15 residues. Germline V gene lookup returns CDR1 SEHNR and CDR2 FQNEAQ (reference sequence). CDR3 loop: CASSFSTVTGNTIYF. CDR3 coding DNA: TGTGCCAGCAGCTTCTCGACAGTGACAGGAAACACCATATATTTT. Filled out from reference TRBV7-9 and TRBJ1-3, the complete variable domain reads DTGVSQNPRHKITKRGQNVTFRCDPISEHNRLYWYRQTLGQGPEFLTYFQNEAQLEKSRLLSDRFSAERPKGSFSTLEIQRTEQGDSAMYLCASSFSTVTGNTIYFGEGSWLTVV.

The chain has TRBV18 and TRBJ2-1, with D perhaps TRBD2 (6 bases). Trimming left V 6 bases short and J 12 bases short, with 15 bases between. The CDR3 totals 12 residues. Per germline, CDR1 KGHSH and CDR2 LQKENI. This CDR3 reads CASSYMEAGQFF. Here the CDR3 DNA reads TGTGCCAGCTCTTATATGGAAGCGGGGCAGTTCTTC.

This clonotype was seen ten or more times. The chain carries TRBV28 and TRBJ1-6; TRBD1 is a possible D gene (5 bases). With 4 bases removed from V and 3 bases from J, the gap between germline ends came to 10 bases. Germline V gives CDR1 MDHEN, CDR2 SYDVKM. This CDR3 contains 15 residues. CDR3 nucleotides: TGTGCCAGCAGTTCATATCAGGGCTATAATTCACCCCTCCACTTT. Protein: CASSSYQGYNSPLHF.

This clonotype was counted many times. The DNA for the CDR3 is TGTGCCAGCAGCTTAGAATCGCTGGGATTTGGAGGCTACACCTTC. This sequence encodes CASSLESLGFGGYTF. J is TRBJ1-2 and V is TRBV7-2; D not certain. The V and J ends lost 1 base and 8 bases respectively, with 17 bases between them. The CDR3 sequence is 15 residues long. Germline CDR1 SGHTA, CDR2 FQGNSA.

The chain carries TRBV9 and TRBJ2-6; 10 nucleotides agree with TRBD2. Trimming at V came to 2 bases and at J to 0 bases, leaving 2 bases not matched to a gene. The CDR3 runs to 17 residues. Germline CDR1 reads SGDLS; CDR2 reads YYNGEE. For the CDR3, the DNA is TGTGCCAGCAGCGTTAGCGGGGGGAGCTCTGGGGCCAACGTCCTGACTTTC. Its protein is CASSVSGGSSGANVLTF.

This clonotype appeared many times. The chain links TRBV20-1 to TRBJ2-7; no reliable D call. In germline, CDR1 is DFQATT, CDR2 SNEGSKA (reference sequence). The CDR3 loop spans 13 amino acids. V was clipped by 6 bases and J by 0 bases, with 12 bases between them. CDR3 protein: CSADTGLSYEQYF. DNA for the CDR3: TGCAGTGCCGACACGGGCCTCTCCTACGAGCAGTACTTC.

Concerning this clonotype: A much larger clone sits a single nucleotide away, making a read error possible. The V gene is TRBV28, the J gene TRBJ1-2; a weak D match, TRBD1 (5 bases). The CDR3 has 15 amino acids. Germline CDR1 MDHEN, CDR2 SYDVKM. Trimming pared 3 bases from V and 4 bases from J, leaving 15 bases between. The DNA for the CDR3 is TGTGCCAGCAGTTTGGGGGGACGGGGGATCTATGGCTACACCTTC. Amino acids: CASSLGGRGIYGYTF.

This clonotype was observed at least ten times. The rearrangement joins TRBV5-1 to TRBJ2-2; D is unresolved. The germline V gene encodes CDR1 SGHRS and CDR2 YFSETQ. The CDR3 is 15 amino acids. Trimming cost V 0 bases and J 0 bases, with 6 bases left between them. DNA for the CDR3: TGCGCCAGCAGCTTGGGCACAGCGAACACCGGGGAGCTGTTTTTT. Translating gives CASSLGTANTGELFF.

A few counts support this clonotype. This may stem from a read error, because a much larger clone lies one nucleotide away. CDR3 in amino acids: CASLGNYYGYIF. CDR3 DNA: TGTGCCAGCCTCGGGAATTACTATGGCTACATCTTC. The chain links TRBV6-2 or TRBV6-3 to TRBJ1-2; no clear D gene. The CDR3 runs 12 residues. CDR1 MNHEY and CDR2 SVGEGT come from the germline V gene.

The V gene is TRBV9, the J gene TRBJ1-6, with no clear D. Trimming shortened V by 3 bases and J by 8 bases, and 12 bases separated the two germline ends. This CDR3 has 14 amino acids. The V gene's germline CDR1 is SGDLS and CDR2 YYNGEE. The CDR3 coding sequence is TGTGCCAGCAGCGGCCCTGGGAGGGATTCACCCCTCCACTTT. Its protein product is CASSGPGRDSPLHF.

This clonotype was detected many times. V gene TRBV2 combines with J gene TRBJ1-3; tentative D call: TRBD1 (5 bases). CDR3 length equals 12 residues. With 8 bases removed from V and 3 bases from J, the gap between germline ends came to 8 bases. The germline V gene encodes CDR1 SNHLY and CDR2 FYNNEI. CDR3 coding DNA: TGTGCCAGCCGGGACCTTGGAAACACCATATATTTT. This codes for CASRDLGNTIYF.

This clonotype is termed medium-sized. V and J are TRBV2 and TRBJ1-6; 9 bases align to TRBD1. Trimming took 3 bases from V and 10 from J; bases not matched to a gene: 4. CDR1 and CDR2 from the germline V gene are SNHLY and FYNNEI. There are 14 residues in the CDR3. The CDR3 DNA reads TGTGCCAGCAGTGAGAGGGACAGGGCATCACCCCTCCACTTT. It codes for CASSERDRASPLHF.